These 10 T cell receptor beta chains originate from one sample sequenced in a study of cytomegalovirus exposure and HLA in healthy donors. TCRdb's copy holds only in-frame clones and misses some; the assay was immunoSEQ multiplex PCR. The repertoire holds about 260,000 clones, with 90% as singletons. Sequencing used PBMCs. The source of these receptors is a woman aged 25 to 39 in good health and CMV-seronegative.

A word on this clone: Other DNA sequences of this sample code for an identical CDR3. CDR3 residues: CASSLGRNTEAFF. For the CDR3, the DNA is TGTGCCAGCAGTTTAGGCAGGAACACTGAAGCTTTCTTT. V and J are TRBV27 and TRBJ1-1; D unresolved. The CDR3 has 13 amino acids. The ends were cut back, 2 bases at V and 1 base at J, with 5 bases in the middle. Germline CDR1 reads MNHEY; CDR2 reads SMNVEV (reference sequence).

A single count supports this clone. The chain links TRBV5-1 to TRBJ2-7; D assignment may be TRBD1 or TRBD2 (5 bases each). The CDR3 contains 17 residues. CDR1 and CDR2 (germline): SGHRS, YFSETQ. Trimming left V 0 bases short and J 6 bases short, with 22 bases between. The CDR3 DNA sequence: TGCGCCAGCAGCTTGGGGAACTCCGGGACGGGGAAGGTCGAGCAGTACTTC. Protein: CASSLGNSGTGKVEQYF.

The chain has TRBV4-1 and TRBJ2-3; D gene uncertain. CDR1 and CDR2 (germline): MGHRA, YSYEKL. V lost 0 bases to trimming and J lost 2 bases, with 9 bases between them. The CDR3 covers 15 residues. CDR3 region: CASSQDKVPTDTQYF. The CDR3 region has the DNA TGCGCCAGCAGCCAAGATAAGGTCCCCACAGATACGCAGTATTTT.

The CDR3 DNA follows: TGTGCCAGCAAATCGACCTTCACAGATACGCAGTATTTT. Encoded protein: CASKSTFTDTQYF. The gene calls are TRBV2 and TRBJ2-3; no definite D call. Trimming shortened V by 7 bases and J by 2 bases, and 10 bases separated the two germline ends. The germline V gene has CDR1 SNHLY and CDR2 FYNNEI. The CDR3 runs 13 residues.

The chain uses TRBV9 and TRBJ2-7, with TRBD2 matching 8 bases. J gave up 1 base and V 0 bases, and 3 bases lay outside the gene matches. This CDR3 has 15 amino acids. Per germline, CDR1 SGDLS and CDR2 YYNGEE. The CDR3 here is CASSVAGGSSYEQYF. CDR3 nucleotides: TGTGCCAGCAGCGTAGCGGGAGGGAGTTCCTACGAGCAGTACTTC.

V and J are TRBV13 and TRBJ1-5; the match to TRBD1 covers 7 bases. The CDR3 loop spans 15 amino acids. CDR1 and CDR2 from the germline V gene are PRHDT and FYEKMQ (reference sequence). V lost 8 bases, J lost 3 bases, and 10 bases stayed unmatched. The CDR3 spells CASQNRGVPNQPQHF. CDR3 nucleotide sequence: TGTGCCAGCCAGAACAGGGGAGTTCCCAATCAGCCCCAGCATTTT.

The chain is built from TRBV5-6 and TRBJ1-1, with D tentatively TRBD1 (6 bases). V was cut by 2 bases and J by 0 bases, with 14 bases left in between. The CDR3 is 16 residues long. Germline CDR1 SGHDT, CDR2 YYEEEE. In nucleotides, the CDR3 is TGTGCCAGCAGCTTCCCGGACAGTGGGATGAACACTGAAGCTTTCTTT. It codes for CASSFPDSGMNTEAFF.

This chain uses TRBV7-8 with TRBJ2-7; D is unresolved. Germline CDR1 reads SGHVS; CDR2 reads FQNEAQ. This CDR3 is 15 amino acids long. Trimming took 0 bases from V and 4 from J, leaving 13 bases between them. The CDR3 protein is CASSLAWSDRYEQYF. The CDR3, as DNA: TGTGCCAGCAGCTTAGCCTGGAGTGACCGATACGAGCAGTACTTC.

V usage is TRBV11-3 and J usage is TRBJ2-1; 13 bases are a match to TRBD2. The length of the CDR3 is 20 residues. The V gene's germline CDR1 is SGHNT and CDR2 YENEEA. Germline trimming cut 5 bases from V and 2 bases from J; bases unmatched to any gene: 15. The CDR3 sequence is CASSQTLLPTSGGPYNEQFF. For the CDR3, the DNA is TGTGCCAGCAGCCAGACGTTGTTACCGACTAGCGGGGGGCCCTACAATGAGCAGTTCTTC.

The chain recombines TRBV18 with TRBJ2-3, with TRBD2 matching over 8 bases. The CDR3 covers 15 residues. J gave up 6 bases and V 0 bases, and 5 bases lay outside the gene matches. Germline CDR1 reads KGHSH; CDR2 reads LQKENI. In nucleotides, the CDR3 is TGTGCCAGCTCACCACCTCTAGCGGGTACGGATACGCAGTATTTT. Its translation: CASSPPLAGTDTQYF.